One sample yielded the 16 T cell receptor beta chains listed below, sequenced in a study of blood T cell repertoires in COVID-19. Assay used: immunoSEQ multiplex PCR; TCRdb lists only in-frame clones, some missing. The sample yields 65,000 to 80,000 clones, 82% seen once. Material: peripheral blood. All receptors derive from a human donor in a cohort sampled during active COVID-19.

CDR3 sequence reads: CATSDPGQGSETQYF. For the CDR3, the DNA is TGTGCCACCAGTGATCCGGGACAGGGGTCGGAGACCCAGTACTTC. The chain employs TRBV24-1 and TRBJ2-5; 10 bases are shared with TRBD1. The trim removed 3 bases at V and 5 bases at J, leaving 5 bases unmatched. Germline CDR1 and CDR2: KGHDR and SFDVKD. The CDR3 consists of 15 residues.

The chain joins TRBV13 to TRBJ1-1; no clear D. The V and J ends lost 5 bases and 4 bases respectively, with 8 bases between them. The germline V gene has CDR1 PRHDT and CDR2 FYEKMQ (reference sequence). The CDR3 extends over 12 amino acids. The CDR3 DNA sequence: TGTGCCAGCAGCCCAGACATCACTGAAGCTTTCTTT. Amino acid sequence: CASSPDITEAFF.

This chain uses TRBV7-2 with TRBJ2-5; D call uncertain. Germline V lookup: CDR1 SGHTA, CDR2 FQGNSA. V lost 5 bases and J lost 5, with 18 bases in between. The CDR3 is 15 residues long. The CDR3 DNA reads TGTGCCAGCAGCCCGGCCAGGTCAGATCGGGAGACCCAGTACTTC. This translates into CASSPARSDRETQYF.

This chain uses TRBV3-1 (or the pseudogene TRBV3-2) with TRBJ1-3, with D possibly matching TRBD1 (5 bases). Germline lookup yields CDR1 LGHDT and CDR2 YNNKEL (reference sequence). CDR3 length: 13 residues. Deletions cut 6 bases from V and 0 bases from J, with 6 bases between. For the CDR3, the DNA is TGTGCCAGCAGAAGGGGCTCTGGAAACACCATATATTTT. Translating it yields CASRRGSGNTIYF.

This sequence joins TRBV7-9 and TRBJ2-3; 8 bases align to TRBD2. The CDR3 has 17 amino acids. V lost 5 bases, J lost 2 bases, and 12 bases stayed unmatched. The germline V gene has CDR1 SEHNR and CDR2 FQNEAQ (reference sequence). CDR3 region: CASSQNPSGPSTDTQYF. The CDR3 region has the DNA TGTGCCAGCAGCCAGAACCCTAGCGGGCCCTCCACAGATACGCAGTATTTT.

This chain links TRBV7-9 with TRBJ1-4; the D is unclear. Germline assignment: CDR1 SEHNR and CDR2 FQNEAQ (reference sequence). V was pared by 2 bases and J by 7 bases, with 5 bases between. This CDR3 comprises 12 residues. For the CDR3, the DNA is TGTGCCAGCAGCTTAATTCTTGAAAAACTGTTTTTT. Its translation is CASSLILEKLFF.

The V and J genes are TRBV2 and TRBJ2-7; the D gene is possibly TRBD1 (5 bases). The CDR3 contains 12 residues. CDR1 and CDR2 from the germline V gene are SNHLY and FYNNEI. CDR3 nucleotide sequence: TGTGCATCTGTGCAGGGATCCTACGAGCAGTACTTC. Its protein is CASVQGSYEQYF.

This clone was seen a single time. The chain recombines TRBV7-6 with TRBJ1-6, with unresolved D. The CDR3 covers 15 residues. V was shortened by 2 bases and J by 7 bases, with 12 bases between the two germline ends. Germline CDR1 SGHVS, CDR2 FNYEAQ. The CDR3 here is CASSLLNSYNSPLHF. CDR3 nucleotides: TGTGCCAGCAGCTTACTAAACAGCTACAATTCACCCCTCCACTTT.

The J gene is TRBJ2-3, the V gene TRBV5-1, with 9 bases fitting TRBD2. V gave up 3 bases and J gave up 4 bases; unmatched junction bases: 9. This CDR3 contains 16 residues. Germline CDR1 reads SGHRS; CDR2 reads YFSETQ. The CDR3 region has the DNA TGCGCCAGCAGCTCGCCGGCGGGGGGGCCCGCAGATACGCAGTATTTT. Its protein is CASSSPAGGPADTQYF.

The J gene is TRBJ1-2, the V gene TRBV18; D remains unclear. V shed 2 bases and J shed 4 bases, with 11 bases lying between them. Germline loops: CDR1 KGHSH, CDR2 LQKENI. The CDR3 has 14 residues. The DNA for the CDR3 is TGTGCCAGCTCACCATCTGAACAGAGCTATGGCTACACCTTC. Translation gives CASSPSEQSYGYTF.

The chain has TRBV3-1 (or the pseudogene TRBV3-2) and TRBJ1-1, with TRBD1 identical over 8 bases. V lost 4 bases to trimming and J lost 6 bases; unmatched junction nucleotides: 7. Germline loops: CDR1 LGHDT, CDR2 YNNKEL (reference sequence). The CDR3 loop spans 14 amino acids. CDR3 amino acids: CASSPTQGAAEAFF. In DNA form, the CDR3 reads TGTGCCAGCAGCCCCACGCAGGGGGCCGCTGAAGCTTTCTTT.

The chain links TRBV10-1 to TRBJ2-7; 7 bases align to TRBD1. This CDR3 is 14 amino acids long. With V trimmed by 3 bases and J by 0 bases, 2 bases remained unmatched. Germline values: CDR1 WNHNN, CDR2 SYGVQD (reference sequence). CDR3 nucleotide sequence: TGCGCCAGCAGTGAAGGGGGCTCCTCCTACGAGCAGTACTTC. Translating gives CASSEGGSSYEQYF.

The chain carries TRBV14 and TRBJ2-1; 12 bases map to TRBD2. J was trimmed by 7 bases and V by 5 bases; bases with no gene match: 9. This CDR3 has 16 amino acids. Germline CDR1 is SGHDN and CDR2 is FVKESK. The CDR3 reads CASSTLGLAGLNEQFF. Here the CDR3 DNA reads TGTGCCAGCAGCACCCTTGGACTAGCGGGGCTGAATGAGCAGTTCTTC.

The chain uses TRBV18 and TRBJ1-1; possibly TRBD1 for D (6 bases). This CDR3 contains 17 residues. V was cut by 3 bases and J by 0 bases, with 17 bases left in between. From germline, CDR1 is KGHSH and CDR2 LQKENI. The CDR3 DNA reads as TGTGCCAGCTCACCCCCCGTGGCAGGGGCACTGAACACTGAAGCTTTCTTT. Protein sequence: CASSPPVAGALNTEAFF.

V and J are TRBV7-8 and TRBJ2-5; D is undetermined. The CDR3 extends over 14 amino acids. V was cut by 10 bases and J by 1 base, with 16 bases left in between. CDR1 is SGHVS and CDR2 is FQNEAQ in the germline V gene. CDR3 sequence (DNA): TGTGCCACCAAGCTTTTGGAGTCCCAAGAGACCCAGTACTTC. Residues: CATKLLESQETQYF.

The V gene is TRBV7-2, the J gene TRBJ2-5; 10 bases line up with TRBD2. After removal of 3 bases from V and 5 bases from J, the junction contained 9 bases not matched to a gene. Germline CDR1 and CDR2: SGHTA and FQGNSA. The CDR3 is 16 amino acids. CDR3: CASSFGQRGGVETQYF. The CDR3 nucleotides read TGTGCCAGCAGCTTCGGCCAGCGGGGGGGGGTGGAGACCCAGTACTTC.